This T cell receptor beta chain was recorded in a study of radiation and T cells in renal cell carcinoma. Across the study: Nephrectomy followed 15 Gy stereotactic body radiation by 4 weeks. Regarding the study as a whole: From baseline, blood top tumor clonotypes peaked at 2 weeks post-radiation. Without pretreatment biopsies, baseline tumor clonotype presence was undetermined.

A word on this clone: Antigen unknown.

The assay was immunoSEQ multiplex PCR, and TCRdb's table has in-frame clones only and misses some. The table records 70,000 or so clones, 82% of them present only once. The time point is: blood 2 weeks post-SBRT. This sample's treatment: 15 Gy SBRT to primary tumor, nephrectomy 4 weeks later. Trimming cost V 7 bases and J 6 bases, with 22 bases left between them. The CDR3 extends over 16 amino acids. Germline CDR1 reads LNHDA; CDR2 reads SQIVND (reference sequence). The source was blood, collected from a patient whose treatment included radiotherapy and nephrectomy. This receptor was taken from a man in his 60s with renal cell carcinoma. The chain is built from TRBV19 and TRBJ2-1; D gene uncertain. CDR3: CASTENPVASSNEQFF. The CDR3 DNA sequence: TGTGCCAGTACCGAAAACCCAGTGGCGAGTTCCAATGAGCAGTTCTTC. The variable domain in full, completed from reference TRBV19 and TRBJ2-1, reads DGGITQSPKYLFRKEGQNVTLSCEQNLNHDAMYWYRQDPGQGLRLIYYSQIVNDFQKGDIAEGYSVSREKKESFPLTVTSAQKNPTAFYLCASTENPVASSNEQFFGPGTRLTVL.